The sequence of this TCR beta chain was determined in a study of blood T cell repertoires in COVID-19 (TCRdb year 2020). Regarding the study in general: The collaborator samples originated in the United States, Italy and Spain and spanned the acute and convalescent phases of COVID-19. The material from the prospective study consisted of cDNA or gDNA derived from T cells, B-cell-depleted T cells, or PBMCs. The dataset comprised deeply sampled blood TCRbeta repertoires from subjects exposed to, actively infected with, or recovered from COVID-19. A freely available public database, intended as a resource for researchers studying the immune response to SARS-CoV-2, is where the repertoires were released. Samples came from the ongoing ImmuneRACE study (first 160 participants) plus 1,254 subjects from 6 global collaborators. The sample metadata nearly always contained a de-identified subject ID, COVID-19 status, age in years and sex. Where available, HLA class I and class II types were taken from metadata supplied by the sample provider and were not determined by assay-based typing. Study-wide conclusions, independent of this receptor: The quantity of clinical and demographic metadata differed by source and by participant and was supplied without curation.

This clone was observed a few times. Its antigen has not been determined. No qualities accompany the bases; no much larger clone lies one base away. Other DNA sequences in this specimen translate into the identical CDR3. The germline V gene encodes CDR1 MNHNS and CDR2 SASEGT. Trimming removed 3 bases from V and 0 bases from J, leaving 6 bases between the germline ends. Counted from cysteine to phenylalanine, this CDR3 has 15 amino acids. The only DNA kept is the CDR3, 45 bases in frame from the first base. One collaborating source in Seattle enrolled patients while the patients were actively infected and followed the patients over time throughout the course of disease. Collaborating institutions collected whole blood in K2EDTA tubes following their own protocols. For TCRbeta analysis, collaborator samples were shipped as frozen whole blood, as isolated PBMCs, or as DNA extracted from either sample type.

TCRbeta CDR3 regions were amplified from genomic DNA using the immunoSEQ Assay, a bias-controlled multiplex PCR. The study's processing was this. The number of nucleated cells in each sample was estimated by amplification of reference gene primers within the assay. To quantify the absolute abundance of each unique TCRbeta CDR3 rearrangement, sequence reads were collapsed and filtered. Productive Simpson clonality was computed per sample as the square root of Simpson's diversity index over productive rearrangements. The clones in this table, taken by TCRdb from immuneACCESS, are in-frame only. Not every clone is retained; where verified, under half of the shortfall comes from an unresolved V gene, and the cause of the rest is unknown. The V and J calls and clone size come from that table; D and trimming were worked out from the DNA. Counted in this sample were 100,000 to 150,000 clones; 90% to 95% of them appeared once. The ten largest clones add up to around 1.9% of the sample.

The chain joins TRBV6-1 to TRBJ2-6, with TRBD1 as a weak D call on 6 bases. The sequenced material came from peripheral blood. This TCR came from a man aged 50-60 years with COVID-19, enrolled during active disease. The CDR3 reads CASSEDSSGANVLTF. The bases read TGTGCCAGCAGTGAGGACAGCTCTGGGGCCAACGTCCTGACTTTC.